These 6 T cell receptor beta chains originate from one sample sequenced in a study of cytomegalovirus exposure and HLA in healthy donors. A multiplex PCR was run with 60 Vbeta primers and 13 Jbeta primers. Clones were read by immunoSEQ multiplex PCR, and TCRdb kept only the in-frame ones, dropping some. The clone table shows approximately 72,000 clones, with the ten largest holding approximately 2.9%. Sequencing input: PBMCs. These receptors were collected from a man aged 40-49 years in good health and CMV-seronegative.

The CDR3 DNA sequence: TGTGCCAGCAACAGTGGGGGCCCTTACGAGCAGTACTTC. Its protein product is CASNSGGPYEQYF. This rearrangement joins TRBV28 to TRBJ2-7; possibly TRBD1 for D (6 bases). V shed 7 bases and J shed 4 bases, with 14 bases lying between them. The V gene's germline CDR1 is MDHEN and CDR2 SYDVKM. The CDR3 runs 13 residues.

V gene TRBV5-6 combines with J gene TRBJ1-2; D is undetermined. This CDR3 has 16 residues. V was cut by 0 bases and J by 0 bases, with 12 bases left in between. Germline CDR1 and CDR2: SGHDT and YYEEEE. The CDR3 here is CASSLGRYLANYGYTF. In nucleotides, the CDR3 is TGTGCCAGCAGCTTGGGCAGGTACTTAGCTAACTATGGCTACACCTTC.

The rearrangement links TRBV5-1 to TRBJ2-2; possible D gene TRBD2, 5 bases. In germline, CDR1 is SGHRS, CDR2 YFSETQ. V was trimmed by 3 bases and J by 1 base, leaving 13 bases between them. The CDR3 extends over 16 amino acids. DNA for the CDR3: TGCGCCAGCAGCTCGGAAGTAGCGCTGAACACCGGGGAGCTGTTTTTT. It translates to CASSSEVALNTGELFF.

V gene TRBV7-8 combines with J gene TRBJ2-3; 13 positions match TRBD2. The CDR3 runs to 16 residues. Germline lookup yields CDR1 SGHVS and CDR2 FQNEAQ. V shed 5 bases and J 0 bases; nucleotides not matched to a gene: 2. CDR3 sequence reads: CASSQGLAGSTDTQYF. The CDR3 DNA follows: TGTGCCAGCAGCCAGGGACTAGCGGGGAGCACAGATACGCAGTATTTT.

This chain links TRBV27 with TRBJ2-1, with 8 nucleotides matching TRBD2. The germline CDR1 and CDR2 sequences are MNHEY and SMNVEV (reference sequence). Trimming cost V 5 bases and J 6 bases; bases outside gene matches: 12. This CDR3 contains 16 residues. As DNA, the CDR3 is TGTGCCAGCAGTGCCTATGCGGGGGGCAGCCTCAATGAGCAGTTCTTC. Its translation: CASSAYAGGSLNEQFF.

The rearrangement uses TRBV28 and TRBJ2-7; D might be TRBD2 (6 bases). V was cut by 6 bases and J by 0 bases, with 12 bases left in between. The germline CDR1 and CDR2 sequences are MDHEN and SYDVKM. CDR3 length equals 14 residues. Written as DNA, the CDR3 is TGTGCCAGCAGACTAGCCCTACCCTCCTACGAGCAGTACTTC. It encodes CASRLALPSYEQYF.